The rows below give T cell receptor beta chains drawn from one sample of a study of blood T cell repertoires in COVID-19. Clones were read by immunoSEQ multiplex PCR, and TCRdb kept only the in-frame ones, dropping some. The sample lists around 160,000 clones; roughly four fifths were seen once. The specimen sequenced was peripheral blood. The receptors shown here come from a man between 60 and 75 years old with active or convalescent COVID-19. Each CDR3 is given with its conserved first and last residue.

V gene: TRBV18
J gene: TRBJ2-7
CDR3 protein: CASSPTGKWGTYEQYF

V gene: TRBV7-2
J gene: TRBJ2-1
CDR3 protein: CASSLAPGPGGSTYNEQFF

V gene: TRBV15
J gene: TRBJ1-6
CDR3 protein: CATSRGQGNSPLHF

V gene: TRBV28
J gene: TRBJ2-7
CDR3 protein: CASSLFTAEQYF

V gene: TRBV2
J gene: TRBJ2-3
CDR3 protein: CASSETGSSTDTQYF

V gene: TRBV5-6
J gene: TRBJ2-1
CDR3 protein: CASSLKLTSYNEQFF

V gene: TRBV19
J gene: TRBJ2-7
CDR3 protein: CASSIQQSSYEQYF

V gene: TRBV10-2
J gene: TRBJ2-1
CDR3 protein: CATQLPSYNEQFF

V gene: TRBV11-2
J gene: TRBJ2-1
CDR3 protein: CASSLEGTSGRYEQFF

V gene: TRBV10-2
J gene: TRBJ2-5
CDR3 protein: CASSENSAGVETQYF

V gene: TRBV12-3/TRBV12-4
J gene: TRBJ1-1
CDR3 protein: CASSFNRNTEAFF

V gene: TRBV25-1
J gene: TRBJ2-3
CDR3 protein: CASRMGGFHTQYF

V gene: TRBV5-4
J gene: TRBJ1-2
CDR3 protein: CASSSTENYGYTF

V gene: TRBV7-2
J gene: TRBJ1-4
CDR3 protein: CASSLASGYSGEKLFF

V gene: TRBV2
J gene: TRBJ2-1
CDR3 protein: CASSSDRQGGYNEQFF

V gene: TRBV11-2
J gene: TRBJ1-6
CDR3 protein: CASSQKTGGGGSRSPLHF

V gene: TRBV28
J gene: TRBJ1-1
CDR3 protein: CASSAHHSGNTEAFF

V gene: TRBV7-2
J gene: TRBJ2-2
CDR3 protein: CASSLAARGGRMTGELFF

V gene: TRBV6-2/TRBV6-3
J gene: TRBJ2-5
CDR3 protein: CASSTSEKETQYF

V gene: TRBV2
J gene: TRBJ1-2
CDR3 protein: CAGMREQGTNYGYTF

V gene: TRBV4-1
J gene: TRBJ2-3
CDR3 protein: CASSQVEASRDTQYF

V gene: TRBV5-4
J gene: TRBJ2-7
CDR3 protein: CASSAGGTSATYEQYF

V gene: TRBV6-4
J gene: TRBJ2-7
CDR3 protein: CASSRPEGTAVYEQYF

V gene: TRBV19
J gene: TRBJ1-5
CDR3 protein: CASEPNRESNQPQHF

V gene: TRBV5-1
J gene: TRBJ2-3
CDR3 protein: CASSIPGLAGEDTQYF

V gene: TRBV7-9
J gene: TRBJ1-4
CDR3 protein: CASSLPRATNEKLFF

V gene: TRBV7-9
J gene: TRBJ2-3
CDR3 protein: CASSPRTEDTQYF

V gene: TRBV19
J gene: TRBJ2-1
CDR3 protein: CASNSRSNEQFF

V gene: TRBV5-4
J gene: TRBJ2-7
CDR3 protein: CASSLAGGTNEQYF

V gene: TRBV14
J gene: TRBJ2-2
CDR3 protein: CASSQLRTGGAGELFF

V gene: TRBV11-2
J gene: TRBJ1-1
CDR3 protein: CASSWQGKVTEAFF

V gene: TRBV13
J gene: TRBJ1-2
CDR3 protein: CASSFDREYGYTF

V gene: TRBV9
J gene: TRBJ1-6
CDR3 protein: CASSPETSTGSVSPLHF

V gene: TRBV5-4
J gene: TRBJ2-7
CDR3 protein: CASSSGGEGGYEQYF

V gene: TRBV5-1
J gene: TRBJ2-1
CDR3 protein: CASVASGFYNEQFF

V gene: TRBV19
J gene: TRBJ2-7
CDR3 protein: CASSRTGSYEQYF

V gene: TRBV6-5
J gene: TRBJ1-6
CDR3 protein: CASRGDLYNSPLHF

V gene: TRBV5-6
J gene: TRBJ2-7
CDR3 protein: CASSPWTGEVSYEQYF

V gene: TRBV7-5
J gene: TRBJ1-1
CDR3 protein: CARSRHVGGNTEAFF

V gene: TRBV6-2/TRBV6-3
J gene: TRBJ1-6
CDR3 protein: CASSVAGVGNSPLHF

V gene: TRBV6-4
J gene: TRBJ1-1
CDR3 protein: CASSPGQGNTEAFF

V gene: TRBV5-4
J gene: TRBJ2-7
CDR3 protein: CASSSSGSYYEQYF

V gene: TRBV28
J gene: TRBJ1-1
CDR3 protein: CASSLSTLNTEAFF

V gene: TRBV2
J gene: TRBJ1-1
CDR3 protein: CASSFSDGTEAFF

V gene: TRBV2
J gene: TRBJ2-1
CDR3 protein: CARLTTSGNNEQFF

V gene: TRBV2
J gene: TRBJ1-2
CDR3 protein: CASRPMAAGGGYTF

V gene: TRBV6-5
J gene: TRBJ1-1
CDR3 protein: CASYRNTEAFF

V gene: TRBV28
J gene: TRBJ2-3
CDR3 protein: CASSFLAGTDTQYF

V gene: TRBV29-1
J gene: TRBJ2-3
CDR3 protein: CSVFQGKADTQYF

V gene: TRBV6-5
J gene: TRBJ1-1
CDR3 protein: CAAHRERGLGTEAFF

V gene: TRBV21-1
J gene: TRBJ2-5
CDR3 protein: CASSKGRGRRNF

V gene: TRBV2
J gene: TRBJ2-7
CDR3 protein: CASSGQGEQYF

V gene: TRBV3-1/TRBV3-2
J gene: TRBJ1-1
CDR3 protein: CASSSRTGNTEAFF

V gene: TRBV9
J gene: TRBJ2-2
CDR3 protein: CASSVGQGGSANTGELFF

V gene: TRBV5-1
J gene: TRBJ1-6
CDR3 protein: CASSESLGGPLHF

V gene: TRBV2
J gene: TRBJ2-1
CDR3 protein: CASREQGALVQFF

V gene: TRBV9
J gene: TRBJ1-2
CDR3 protein: CASSASGGMGYGYTF

V gene: TRBV27
J gene: TRBJ1-1
CDR3 protein: CASSWNPEVRAFF